This T cell receptor (beta chain) was captured by sequencing in a study of neoadjuvant nivolumab and ipilimumab in lung cancer (dated by TCRdb to about 2020). Regarding the study in general: Intravenous nivolumab was dosed at 3 mg/kg on days 1, 15 and 29, and in the combination arm ipilimumab 1 mg/kg was added on day 1 only. For each study arm, the primary endpoint of the trial was the rate of major pathologic response (MPR) in the intention-to-treat population. In the trial, 44 patients with operable NSCLC were treated, of whom approximately 23 were randomized to nivolumab monotherapy and about 20 to nivolumab plus ipilimumab. The study compared TCR repertoires in pretherapy (baseline) peripheral blood with TCR repertoires in tumors resected at surgery after neoadjuvant immune checkpoint blockade. Matched pretherapy and resected tumor pairs were analyzed from seven patients, of whom four had been treated with nivolumab and three with nivolumab plus ipilimumab.

From its cysteine to its phenylalanine, the CDR3 spans 16 amino acids. The DNA shown is the 48-base CDR3, in frame from base 1. At the junction V is shortened by 4 bases and J by 0 bases, with 13 bases in between. According to the germline V gene (reference sequence), CDR1 reads SEHNR and CDR2 reads FQNEAQ. What this sample's time point label stands for: pretherapy, before neoadjuvant immune checkpoint inhibitors. The samples were taken from NEOSTAR, a phase 2 randomized trial in operable NSCLC that tested neoadjuvant nivolumab or nivolumab plus ipilimumab, followed by surgery. Beyond this particular receptor, the publication reports: Richness in tumors resected after neoadjuvant therapy showed a positive correlation with pretherapy blood TCR richness (Spearman R ~ 0.8). TCR richness and clonality were greater in resected tumors than in tumor-adjacent uninvolved lung, and increases were seen in more dual-therapy-treated tumors. No significant correlation was found between TCR clonality and pathologic tumor regression, and only one major-pathologic-response sample was available for the clonality analysis. Tumor T-cell richness and clonality rose from pretherapy to surgery in three of three dual-therapy tumors but in only two of four nivolumab-treated tumors. TCR sequencing was performed in a small number of samples.

As to this clone: The antigen this receptor binds is unknown. Base quality data are lacking; no much larger clone is found one base away.

The receptor library was made with the immunoSEQ multiplex PCR assay. The authors processed their data as follows. Repertoires were summarized in terms of richness and clonality, and significantly expanded and contracted clones between pre- and post-therapy samples were identified. In TCRdb, the immuneACCESS table is reduced to in-frame sequences with V and J assigned. These tables do not hold every clone; where another copy was compared, an unresolved V gene accounts for under half, and the others remain unexplained. The V and J calls and the clone size are those of that table, but D and trimming were determined from the DNA. A total of over 45,000 clones appear in this sample, around 89% of them only once. The ten top clones hold around 3.7% of the sample.

The clonotype was recovered from an adult with non-small cell lung cancer. Some clones in this sample may be carry-over from other donors' samples. Rearrangement joined TRBV7-9 to TRBJ1-5; the D segment could be TRBD1, given 5 matching bases. The specimen comprised blood, sampled before neoadjuvant nivolumab, alone or with ipilimumab. The bases read TGTGCCAGCAGCTCCCTTGGGGGGGATAGCAATCAGCCCCAGCATTTT. Its protein reads: CASSSLGGDSNQPQHF.